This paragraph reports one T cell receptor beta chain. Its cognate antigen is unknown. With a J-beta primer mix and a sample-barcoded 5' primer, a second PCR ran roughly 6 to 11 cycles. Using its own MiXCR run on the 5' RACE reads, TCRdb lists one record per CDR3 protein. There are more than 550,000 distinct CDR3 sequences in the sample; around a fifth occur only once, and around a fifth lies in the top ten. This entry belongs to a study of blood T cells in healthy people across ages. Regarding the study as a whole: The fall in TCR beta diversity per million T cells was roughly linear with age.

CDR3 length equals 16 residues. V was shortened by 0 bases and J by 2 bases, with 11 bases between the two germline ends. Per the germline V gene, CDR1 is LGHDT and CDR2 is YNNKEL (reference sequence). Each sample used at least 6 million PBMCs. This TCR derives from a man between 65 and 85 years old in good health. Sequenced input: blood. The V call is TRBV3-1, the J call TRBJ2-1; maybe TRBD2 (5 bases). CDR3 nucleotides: TGTGCCAGCAGCCAAGATGTCGGGAACGCCTACAATGAGCAGTTCTTC. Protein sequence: CASSQDVGNAYNEQFF.